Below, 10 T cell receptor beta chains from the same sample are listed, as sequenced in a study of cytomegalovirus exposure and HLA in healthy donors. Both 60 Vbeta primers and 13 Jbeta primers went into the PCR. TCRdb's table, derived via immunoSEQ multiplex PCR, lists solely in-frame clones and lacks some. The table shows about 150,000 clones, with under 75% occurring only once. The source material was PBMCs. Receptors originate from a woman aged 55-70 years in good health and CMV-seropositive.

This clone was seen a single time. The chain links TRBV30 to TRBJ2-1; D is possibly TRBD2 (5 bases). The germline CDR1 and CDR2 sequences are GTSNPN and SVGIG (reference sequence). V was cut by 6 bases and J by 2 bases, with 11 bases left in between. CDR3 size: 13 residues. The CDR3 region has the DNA TGTGCCTGTAAGACCGGGACCTACAATGAGCAGTTCTTC. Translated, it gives CACKTGTYNEQFF.

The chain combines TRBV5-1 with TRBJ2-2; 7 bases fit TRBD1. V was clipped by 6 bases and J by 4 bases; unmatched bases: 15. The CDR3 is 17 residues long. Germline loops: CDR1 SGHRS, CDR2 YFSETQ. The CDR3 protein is CASIPNPITGATGELFF. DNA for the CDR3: TGCGCCAGCATCCCTAACCCGATTACAGGGGCCACCGGGGAGCTGTTTTTT. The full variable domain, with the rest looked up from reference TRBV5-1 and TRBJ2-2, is KAGVTQTPRYLIKTRGQQVTLSCSPISGHRSVSWYQQTPGQGLQFLFEYFSETQRNKGNFPGRFSGRQFSNSRSEMNVSTLELGDSALYLCASIPNPITGATGELFFGEGSRLTVL.

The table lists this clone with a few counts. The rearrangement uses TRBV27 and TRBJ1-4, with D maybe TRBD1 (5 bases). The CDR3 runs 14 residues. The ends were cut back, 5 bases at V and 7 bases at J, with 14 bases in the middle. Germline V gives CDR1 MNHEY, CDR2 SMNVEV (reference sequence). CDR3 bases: TGTGCCAGCAGTCCTTTAAGGGGTGGTGAAAAACTGTTTTTT. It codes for CASSPLRGGEKLFF.

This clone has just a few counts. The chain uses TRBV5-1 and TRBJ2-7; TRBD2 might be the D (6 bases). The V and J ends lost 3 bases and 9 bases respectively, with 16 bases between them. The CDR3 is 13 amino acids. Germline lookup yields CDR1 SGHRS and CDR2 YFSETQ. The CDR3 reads CASSWRDGIPQYF. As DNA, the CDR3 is TGCGCCAGCAGCTGGAGGGACGGCATTCCGCAGTACTTC.

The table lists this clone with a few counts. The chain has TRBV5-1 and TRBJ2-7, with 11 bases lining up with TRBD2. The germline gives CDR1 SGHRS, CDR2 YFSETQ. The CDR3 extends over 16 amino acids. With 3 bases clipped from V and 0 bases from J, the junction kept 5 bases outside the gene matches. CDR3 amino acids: CASSWISGRASYEQYF. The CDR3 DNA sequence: TGCGCCAGCAGCTGGATTAGCGGGAGGGCCTCCTACGAGCAGTACTTC.

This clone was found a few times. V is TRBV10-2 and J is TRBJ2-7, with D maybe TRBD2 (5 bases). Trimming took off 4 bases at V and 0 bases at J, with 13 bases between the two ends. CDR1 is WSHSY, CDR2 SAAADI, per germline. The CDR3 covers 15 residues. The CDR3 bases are TGCGCCAGCAGTGCGGGAAGGGCCAGCTCCTACGAGCAGTACTTC. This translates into CASSAGRASSYEQYF.

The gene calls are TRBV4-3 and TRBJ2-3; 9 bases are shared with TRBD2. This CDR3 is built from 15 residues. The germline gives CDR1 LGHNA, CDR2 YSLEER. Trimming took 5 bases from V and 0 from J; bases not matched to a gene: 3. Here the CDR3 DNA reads TGCGCCAGCAGCGAAACTAGCGGGAGCACAGATACGCAGTATTTT. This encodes CASSETSGSTDTQYF.

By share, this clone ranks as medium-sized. The CDR3 spells CASSLTRQAPYNEQFF. The CDR3 DNA is TGTGCCAGCAGCCTTACCCGACAGGCTCCTTACAATGAGCAGTTCTTC. The chain recombines TRBV4-2 with TRBJ2-1; the D gene is possibly TRBD1 (6 bases). From germline, CDR1 is LGHNA and CDR2 YNFKEQ. The CDR3 consists of 16 residues. Between the trimmed V and J ends, which lost 4 bases and 4 bases, there was a span of 17 bases.

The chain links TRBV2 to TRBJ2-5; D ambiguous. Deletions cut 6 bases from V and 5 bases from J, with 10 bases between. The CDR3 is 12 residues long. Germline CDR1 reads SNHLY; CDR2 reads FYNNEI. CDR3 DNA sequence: TGTGCCAGCAGGGAATACTGGGAGACCCAGTACTTC. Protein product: CASREYWETQYF.

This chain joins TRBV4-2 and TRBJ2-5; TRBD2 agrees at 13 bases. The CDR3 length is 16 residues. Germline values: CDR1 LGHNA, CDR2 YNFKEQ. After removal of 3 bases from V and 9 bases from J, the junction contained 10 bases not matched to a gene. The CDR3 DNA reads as TGTGCCAGCAGCCAGGGGACTAGCGGGGCCTACGCGGCCCAGTACTTC. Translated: CASSQGTSGAYAAQYF.